These 27 T cell receptor beta chains originate from one sample sequenced in a study of radiation and T cells in renal cell carcinoma. TCRdb's copy holds only in-frame clones and misses some; the assay was immunoSEQ multiplex PCR. The sample contains 100,000 to 150,000 clones, 80% to 85% of which appear only once. Time point denoted: baseline pretreatment blood. Noted treatment: 15 Gy SBRT to primary tumor, nephrectomy 4 weeks later. The sequencing here drew on blood, taken from a patient whose treatment included radiotherapy and nephrectomy. Receptor source: a woman aged 60-70 years with renal cell carcinoma.

The rearrangement joins TRBV30 to TRBJ2-7; D is unresolved. With 4 bases removed from V and 6 bases from J, the gap between germline ends came to 13 bases. This CDR3 contains 12 residues. Germline V gene sequence: CDR1 GTSNPN, CDR2 SVGIG (reference sequence). The CDR3 here is CAWNLGSSEQYF. The CDR3 bases are TGTGCCTGGAACCTGGGCTCGAGCGAGCAGTACTTC.

This chain joins TRBV6-5 and TRBJ1-2, with D uncertain. CDR1 and CDR2 from the germline V gene are MNHEY and SVGAGI. The CDR3 is 12 amino acids. The V gene lost 6 bases and the J gene lost 7 bases, with 12 bases spanning the gap. This CDR3 is CASRDRSLGYTF. CDR3 coding DNA: TGTGCCAGCAGGGACCGCTCCCTTGGCTACACCTTC.

This clone was detected only a few times. The chain carries TRBV6-1 and TRBJ2-1, with 9 positions matching TRBD2. V trimming: 1 base; J trimming: 5 bases; junction bases outside the gene matches: 3. Germline loops: CDR1 MNHNS, CDR2 SASEGT. The length of the CDR3 is 15 residues. CDR3 DNA: TGTGCCAGCAGTGAAGTGGCTAGCGGGAACAATGAGCAGTTCTTC. This codes for CASSEVASGNNEQFF.

The rearrangement links TRBV4-1 to TRBJ1-2, with D unresolved. Germline CDR1 MGHRA, CDR2 YSYEKL. V was pared by 8 bases and J by 2 bases, with 18 bases between. The CDR3 is 15 residues long. CDR3 sequence reads: CASSSEAYPNYGYTF. The CDR3 DNA sequence: TGCGCCAGCTCCTCCGAGGCATACCCCAACTATGGCTACACCTTC.

The chain combines TRBV19 with TRBJ2-3, with TRBD1 matching over 10 bases. J lost 4 bases, V lost 7 bases, and 11 bases had no gene match. This CDR3 has 16 residues. Germline CDR1 reads LNHDA; CDR2 reads SQIVND (reference sequence). The CDR3: CASTNAGDRGSDTQYF. As DNA, the CDR3 is TGTGCCAGTACCAACGCGGGGGACAGGGGTTCAGATACGCAGTATTTT.

The chain has TRBV14 and TRBJ2-7, with 9 positions matching TRBD1. CDR3 length: 15 amino acids. Germline CDR1 and CDR2: SGHDN and FVKESK. V lost 4 bases and J lost 5; bases outside the gene matches: 9. The CDR3 sequence is CASSLIRTGEHEQYF. DNA of the CDR3: TGTGCCAGCAGCCTCATCAGGACAGGGGAACACGAGCAGTACTTC.

The V and J genes are TRBV6-6 and TRBJ2-5; 9 nucleotides line up with TRBD2. Germline V gene lookup returns CDR1 MNHNY and CDR2 SVGAGI (reference sequence). This CDR3 has 14 residues. J gave up 1 base and V 5 bases, and 2 bases lay outside the gene matches. CDR3 residues: CASSETSGQETQYF. As DNA, the CDR3 is TGTGCCAGCAGTGAGACTAGCGGCCAAGAGACCCAGTACTTC.

The CDR3 protein is CASSLGQGTEQYF. The DNA of the CDR3 is TGTGCCAGCAGCCTGGGACAGGGAACCGAGCAGTACTTC. V gene TRBV5-6 combines with J gene TRBJ2-7, with 9 bases aligning to TRBD1. V was pared by 4 bases and J by 6 bases, with 5 bases of the junction left unmatched. The germline CDR1 and CDR2 sequences are SGHDT and YYEEEE. CDR3 length: 13 amino acids.

In this sample, this clone turned up a few times. The chain employs TRBV19 and TRBJ2-7, with a weak D call TRBD2 (6 bases). The CDR3 has 15 amino acids. The V end was cut by 5 bases, the J end by 1 base, with 15 bases between. Germline V gene lookup returns CDR1 LNHDA and CDR2 SQIVND (reference sequence). The CDR3 loop reads CASSRYSGTSYEQYF. CDR3 nucleotide sequence: TGTGCCAGTAGTCGCTATAGCGGAACTTCCTACGAGCAGTACTTC.

The J gene is TRBJ2-2, the V gene TRBV7-3, with D uncertain. The germline gives CDR1 SGHTA, CDR2 FQGTGA. V was cut by 2 bases and J by 7 bases, with 17 bases left in between. The CDR3 sequence is 16 residues long. The CDR3 DNA sequence: TGTGCCAGCAGCTTACAGAACGCGGCTTTAGGCGGGGAGCTGTTTTTT. This gives the protein CASSLQNAALGGELFF.

The chain combines TRBV7-9 with TRBJ1-1; 7 bases fit TRBD1. V shed 5 bases and J 0 bases; nucleotides not matched to a gene: 6. The CDR3 length is 15 residues. Per the germline V gene, CDR1 is SEHNR and CDR2 is FQNEAQ (reference sequence). CDR3: CASSPGDSLNTEAFF. The DNA of the CDR3 is TGTGCCAGCAGCCCGGGGGACAGCCTGAACACTGAAGCTTTCTTT.

In this sample, this clone turned up a few times. The chain couples TRBV2 to TRBJ2-2, with TRBD2 matching over 9 bases. This CDR3 is built from 14 residues. CDR1 SNHLY and CDR2 FYNNEI come from the germline V gene. V shed 5 bases and J 6 bases; nucleotides not matched to a gene: 4. CDR3 loop: CASSSSGTAGELFF. The CDR3 DNA is TGTGCCAGCAGTTCTAGCGGGACAGCCGGGGAGCTGTTTTTT. Full variable domain (remainder filled in from reference TRBV2 and TRBJ2-2): EPEVTQTPSHQVTQMGQEVILRCVPISNHLYFYWYRQILGQKVEFLVSFYNNEISEKSEIFDDQFSVERPDGSNFTLKIRSTKLEDSAMYFCASSSSGTAGELFFGEGSRLTVL.

Only one count was recorded for this clone. The chain combines TRBV28 with TRBJ2-7; a possible D gene is TRBD2 (5 bases). The germline V and J ends were trimmed by 3 bases and 2 bases, with 14 bases remaining between them. The CDR3 is 15 amino acids. Germline CDR1 and CDR2: MDHEN and SYDVKM. The CDR3 reads CASSLHPGSAYEQYF. The DNA for the CDR3 is TGTGCCAGCAGTTTGCACCCGGGATCCGCCTACGAGCAGTACTTC. Full variable domain (rest looked up from reference TRBV28 and TRBJ2-7): DVKVTQSSRYLVKRTGEKVFLECVQDMDHENMFWYRQDPGLGLRLIYFSYDVKMKEKGDIPEGYSVSREKKERFSLILESASTNQTSMYLCASSLHPGSAYEQYFGPGTRLTVT.

CDR3 in DNA: TGTGCCAGCAGTCTTTCCCGGGACAGAAATCAGCCCCAGCATTTT. This translates into CASSLSRDRNQPQHF. The chain carries TRBV2 and TRBJ1-5, with TRBD1 identical over 7 bases. This CDR3 has 15 residues. Per germline, CDR1 SNHLY and CDR2 FYNNEI. V was clipped by 5 bases and J by 4 bases; unmatched bases: 8. Using reference TRBV2 and TRBJ1-5 for the parts outside the CDR3, the full variable domain is EPEVTQTPSHQVTQMGQEVILRCVPISNHLYFYWYRQILGQKVEFLVSFYNNEISEKSEIFDDQFSVERPDGSNFTLKIRSTKLEDSAMYFCASSLSRDRNQPQHFGDGTRLSIL.

The rearrangement joins TRBV27 to TRBJ2-7; no definite D call. CDR1 MNHEY and CDR2 SMNVEV come from the germline V gene (reference sequence). Trimming shortened V by 5 bases and J by 2 bases, and 13 bases separated the two germline ends. There are 14 residues in the CDR3. As DNA, the CDR3 is TGTGCCAGCAGTAGTTTAGGGTTAACCTACGAGCAGTACTTC. Translation: CASSSLGLTYEQYF.

This sequence joins TRBV6-5 and TRBJ2-5; TRBD1 matches 12 bases. The germline CDR1 and CDR2 sequences are MNHEY and SVGAGI. The length of the CDR3 is 15 residues. With V trimmed by 2 bases and J by 4 bases, 2 bases remained unmatched. The CDR3 sequence is CASSYGDRGRETQYF. The CDR3 DNA reads TGTGCCAGCAGTTACGGGGACAGGGGGCGAGAGACCCAGTACTTC.

The chain links TRBV27 to TRBJ2-1; weak D call: TRBD2 (6 bases). The CDR3 runs to 15 residues. CDR1 and CDR2 from the germline V gene are MNHEY and SMNVEV (reference sequence). Trimming left V 7 bases short and J 14 bases short, with 27 bases between. The CDR3 is CASTPGGAGTPFEFF. DNA for the CDR3: TGTGCCAGCACCCCCGGGGGAGCCGGGACTCCATTCGAGTTCTTC.

The V gene is TRBV29-1, the J gene TRBJ1-2; D uncertain. The ends were cut back, 7 bases at V and 1 base at J, with 13 bases in the middle. Germline loops: CDR1 SQVTM, CDR2 ANQGSEA. This CDR3 comprises 13 residues. The CDR3 protein is CSAEEGNNYGYTF. CDR3 DNA: TGCAGCGCTGAGGAGGGAAATAACTATGGCTACACCTTC.

V usage is TRBV28 and J usage is TRBJ1-5, with a weak D call TRBD1 (6 bases). V was clipped by 4 bases and J by 4 bases, with 11 bases between them. CDR1 and CDR2 from the germline V gene are MDHEN and SYDVKM. This CDR3 region has 14 residues. The CDR3 DNA is TGTGCCAGCAGTTCTACAGGGAAAAATCAGCCCCAGCATTTT. Translation: CASSSTGKNQPQHF.

CDR3 amino acids: CASSPGTGVHEQYF. CDR3 nucleotides: TGTGCCAGCAGTCCCGGGACAGGGGTCCACGAGCAGTACTTC. The V call is TRBV27, the J call TRBJ2-7, with TRBD1 matching over 10 bases. This CDR3 contains 14 residues. Germline V gives CDR1 MNHEY, CDR2 SMNVEV (reference sequence). The junction had 6 bases not matched to a gene; V was cut back by 5 bases and J by 5 bases.

The genes are TRBV6-5 and TRBJ1-2; TRBD1 might be the D (5 bases). This CDR3 is 12 amino acids long. The ends were cut back, 7 bases at V and 11 bases at J, with 17 bases in the middle. In germline, CDR1 is MNHEY, CDR2 SVGAGI. The CDR3 spells CASIGLGDYYTF. CDR3 in DNA: TGTGCCAGCATAGGTCTGGGGGACTATTACACCTTC.

This chain uses TRBV4-1 with TRBJ2-7, with TRBD1 matching over 8 bases. Germline CDR1 is MGHRA and CDR2 is YSYEKL. The CDR3 runs 16 residues. With V trimmed by 4 bases and J by 2 bases, 10 bases remained unmatched. CDR3 DNA sequence: TGCGCCAGCAGCCCCTTGGCCCGGGACAGGACCTACGAGCAGTACTTC. This codes for CASSPLARDRTYEQYF.

This clone was detected only a few times. This chain connects TRBV29-1 to TRBJ1-2; 9 bases align to TRBD1. Trimming at V came to 7 bases and at J to 7 bases, leaving 10 bases not matched to a gene. There are 13 residues in the CDR3. CDR1 is SQVTM and CDR2 is ANQGSEA in the germline V gene. The CDR3 is CSGSTGGAGGYTF. The CDR3, as DNA: TGCAGCGGCAGTACAGGGGGCGCAGGTGGCTACACCTTC.

This chain uses TRBV2 with TRBJ1-6, with 9 positions matching TRBD1. Germline V gives CDR1 SNHLY, CDR2 FYNNEI. The junction had 7 bases not matched to a gene; V was cut back by 6 bases and J by 7 bases. CDR3 length: 15 residues. CDR3 sequence: CASRHPTGGNSPLHF. CDR3 bases: TGTGCCAGCAGACACCCGACAGGGGGGAATTCACCCCTCCACTTT.

V is TRBV4-1 and J is TRBJ2-1; 7 bases align to TRBD1. Losses at the gene ends were 5 bases for V and 0 bases for J; bases not matched to a gene: 4. Germline loops: CDR1 MGHRA, CDR2 YSYEKL. The CDR3 runs to 15 residues. Here the CDR3 reads CASSSRTGSYNEQFF. CDR3 nucleotides: TGCGCCAGCAGCTCCCGGACAGGCTCCTACAATGAGCAGTTCTTC.

The chain links TRBV28 to TRBJ1-1; no definite D call. V lost 5 bases to trimming and J lost 5 bases, with 18 bases between them. Germline lookup yields CDR1 MDHEN and CDR2 SYDVKM. This CDR3 has 15 residues. The CDR3 protein is CASSIPGSGRTEAFF. The DNA of the CDR3 is TGTGCCAGCAGTATCCCGGGATCCGGGAGGACTGAAGCTTTCTTT.

There are a few counts of this clone. CDR3 in DNA: TGCGCCAGCAGAGACCCGGGACTAGCGGAAGAGACCCAGTACTTC. Translating gives CASRDPGLAEETQYF. The chain is built from TRBV5-1 and TRBJ2-5; 11 bases fit TRBD2. CDR3 size: 15 residues. V was clipped by 5 bases and J by 3 bases; unmatched bases: 6. The germline V gene encodes CDR1 SGHRS and CDR2 YFSETQ.